This T cell receptor beta chain is from a study of blood T cell repertoires in COVID-19. Study context: PBMCs, B-cell-depleted T cells, or T cells were the source of the cDNA or gDNA that made up the material.

Method: immunoSEQ multiplex PCR; TCRdb's copy keeps in-frame clones and lacks some. The repertoire holds nearly 110,000 clones, with about three quarters as singletons. CDR1 and CDR2 from the germline V gene are MNHEY and SVGAGI. The ends lost 2 bases at V and 6 bases at J; junction bases unmatched: 10. This CDR3 has 16 amino acids. This receptor was taken from a man of 80 years or more with COVID-19, enrolled during active disease. Sequenced material: peripheral blood. The chain uses TRBV6-5 and TRBJ2-7; 10 bases map to TRBD2. CDR3 sequence reads: CASSYATSGTGGEQYF. In DNA, the CDR3 is TGTGCCAGCAGTTACGCTACTAGCGGGACGGGGGGCGAGCAGTACTTC.